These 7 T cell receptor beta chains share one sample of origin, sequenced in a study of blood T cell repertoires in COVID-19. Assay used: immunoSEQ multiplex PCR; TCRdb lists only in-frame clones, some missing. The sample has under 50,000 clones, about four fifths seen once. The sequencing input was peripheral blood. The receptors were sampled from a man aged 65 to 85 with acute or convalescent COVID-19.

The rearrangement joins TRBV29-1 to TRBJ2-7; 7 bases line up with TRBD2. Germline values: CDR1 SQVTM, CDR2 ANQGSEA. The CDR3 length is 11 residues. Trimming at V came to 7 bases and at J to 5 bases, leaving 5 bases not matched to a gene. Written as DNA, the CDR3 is TGCAGCGCATGGGAGGGGAACGAGCAGTACTTC. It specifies CSAWEGNEQYF.

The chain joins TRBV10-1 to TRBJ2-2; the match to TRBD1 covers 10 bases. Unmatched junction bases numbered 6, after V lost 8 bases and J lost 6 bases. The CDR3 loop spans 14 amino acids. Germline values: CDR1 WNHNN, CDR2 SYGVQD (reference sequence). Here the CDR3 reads CASHSGTGAGELFF. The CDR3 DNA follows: TGCGCCAGCCATTCCGGGACAGGGGCCGGGGAGCTGTTTTTT.

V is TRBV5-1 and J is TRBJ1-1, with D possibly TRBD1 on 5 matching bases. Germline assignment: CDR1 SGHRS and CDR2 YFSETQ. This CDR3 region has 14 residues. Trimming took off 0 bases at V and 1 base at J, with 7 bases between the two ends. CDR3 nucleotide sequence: TGCGCCAGCAGCTTGGGGGACTGGAACACTGAAGCTTTCTTT. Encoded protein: CASSLGDWNTEAFF.

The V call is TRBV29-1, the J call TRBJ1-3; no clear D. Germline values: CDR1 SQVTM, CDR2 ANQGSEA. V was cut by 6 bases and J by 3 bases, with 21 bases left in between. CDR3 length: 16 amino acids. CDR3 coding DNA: TGCAGCGTGGTGGGTGTCGCGGGTATGATTGGAAACACCATATATTTT. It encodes CSVVGVAGMIGNTIYF.

CDR3 DNA sequence: TGCAGCGTCAACCACGGGAGAAGCAATGAGCAGTTCTTC. Encoded protein: CSVNHGRSNEQFF. V usage is TRBV29-1 and J usage is TRBJ2-1; a weak D match, TRBD2 (6 bases). This CDR3 has 13 amino acids. Trimming shortened V by 6 bases and J by 6 bases, and 15 bases separated the two germline ends. CDR1 is SQVTM and CDR2 is ANQGSEA in the germline V gene.

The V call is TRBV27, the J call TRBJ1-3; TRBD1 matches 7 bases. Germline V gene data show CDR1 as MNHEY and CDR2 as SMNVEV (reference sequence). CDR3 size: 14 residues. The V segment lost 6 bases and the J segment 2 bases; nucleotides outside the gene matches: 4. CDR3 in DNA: TGTGCCAGCAGCCCCGGGACAGCTGGAAACACCATATATTTT. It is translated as CASSPGTAGNTIYF.

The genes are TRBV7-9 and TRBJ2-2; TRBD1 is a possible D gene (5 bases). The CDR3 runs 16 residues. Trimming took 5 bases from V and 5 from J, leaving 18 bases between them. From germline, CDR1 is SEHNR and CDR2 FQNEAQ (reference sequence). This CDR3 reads CASSRTTGFFTGELFF. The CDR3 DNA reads TGTGCCAGCAGCCGGACAACCGGTTTTTTTACCGGGGAGCTGTTTTTT.